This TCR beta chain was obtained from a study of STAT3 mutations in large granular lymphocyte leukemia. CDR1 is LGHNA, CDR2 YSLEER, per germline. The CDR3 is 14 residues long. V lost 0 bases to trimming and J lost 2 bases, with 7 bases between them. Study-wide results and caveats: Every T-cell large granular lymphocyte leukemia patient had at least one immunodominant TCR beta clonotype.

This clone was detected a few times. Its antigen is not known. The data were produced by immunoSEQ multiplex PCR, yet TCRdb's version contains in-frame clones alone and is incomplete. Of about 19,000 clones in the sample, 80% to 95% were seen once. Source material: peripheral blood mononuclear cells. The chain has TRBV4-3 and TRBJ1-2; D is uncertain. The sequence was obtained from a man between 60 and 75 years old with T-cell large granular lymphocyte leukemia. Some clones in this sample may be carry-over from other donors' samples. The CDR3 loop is CASSQDPRNYGYTF. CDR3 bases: TGCGCCAGCAGCCAAGATCCCAGGAACTATGGCTACACCTTC.